This T cell receptor (beta chain) appears in the sequencing data of a study of blood T cell repertoires in COVID-19. Study details: Samples taken during acute and convalescent COVID-19 were collected in the United States, Italy and Spain. From T cells, B-cell-depleted T cells, or PBMCs came the material, which was cDNA or gDNA.

Germline trimming cut 1 base from V and 9 bases from J; bases unmatched to any gene: 6. The CDR3 sequence is 13 residues long. CDR1 is GTSNPN, CDR2 SVGIG, per germline (reference sequence). Patients in Seattle were enrolled during active infection, then followed longitudinally. As processed by the authors: Scientists estimated how many nucleated cells there were by amplifying reference gene primers. Here immunoSEQ multiplex PCR was the method, and the copy in TCRdb shows in-frame clones only, minus some. V and J calls and clone size are as listed in that table; D and trimming were resolved from the DNA. The profile shows roughly 500,000 clones, 75% to 90% of them singletons. This clone was recorded only once.

This chain uses TRBV30 with TRBJ2-1, with 7 positions matching TRBD2. Source material: peripheral blood. The clonotype originates from a young man with COVID-19, enrolled during active disease. CDR3 sequence: CAWSAGRLREQFF. CDR3 bases: TGTGCCTGGAGTGCCGGGAGGCTGCGTGAGCAGTTCTTC.